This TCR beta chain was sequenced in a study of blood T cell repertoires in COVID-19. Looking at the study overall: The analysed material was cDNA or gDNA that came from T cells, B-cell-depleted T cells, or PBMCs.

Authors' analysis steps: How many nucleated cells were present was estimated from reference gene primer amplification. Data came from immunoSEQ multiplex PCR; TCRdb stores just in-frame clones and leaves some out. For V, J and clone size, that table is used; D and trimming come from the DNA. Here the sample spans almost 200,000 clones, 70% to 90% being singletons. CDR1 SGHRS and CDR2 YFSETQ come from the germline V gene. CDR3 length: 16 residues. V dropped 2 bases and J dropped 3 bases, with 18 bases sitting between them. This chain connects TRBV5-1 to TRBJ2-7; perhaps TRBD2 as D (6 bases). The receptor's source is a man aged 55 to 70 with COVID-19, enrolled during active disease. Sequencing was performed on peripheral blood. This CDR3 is CASSLRSGRNSYEQYF. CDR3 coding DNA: TGCGCCAGCAGCTTAAGATCGGGGAGGAATAGCTACGAGCAGTACTTC.